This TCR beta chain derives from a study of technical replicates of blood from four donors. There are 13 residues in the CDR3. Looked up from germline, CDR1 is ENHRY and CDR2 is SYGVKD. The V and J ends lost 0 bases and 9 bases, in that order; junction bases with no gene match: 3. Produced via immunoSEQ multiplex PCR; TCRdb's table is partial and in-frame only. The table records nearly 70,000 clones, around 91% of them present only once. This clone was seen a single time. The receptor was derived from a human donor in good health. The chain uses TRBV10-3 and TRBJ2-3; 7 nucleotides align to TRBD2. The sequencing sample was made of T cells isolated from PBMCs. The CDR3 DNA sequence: TGTGCCATCAGTGAGTCGATCGGGGGGACGCAGTATTTT. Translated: CAISESIGGTQYF.